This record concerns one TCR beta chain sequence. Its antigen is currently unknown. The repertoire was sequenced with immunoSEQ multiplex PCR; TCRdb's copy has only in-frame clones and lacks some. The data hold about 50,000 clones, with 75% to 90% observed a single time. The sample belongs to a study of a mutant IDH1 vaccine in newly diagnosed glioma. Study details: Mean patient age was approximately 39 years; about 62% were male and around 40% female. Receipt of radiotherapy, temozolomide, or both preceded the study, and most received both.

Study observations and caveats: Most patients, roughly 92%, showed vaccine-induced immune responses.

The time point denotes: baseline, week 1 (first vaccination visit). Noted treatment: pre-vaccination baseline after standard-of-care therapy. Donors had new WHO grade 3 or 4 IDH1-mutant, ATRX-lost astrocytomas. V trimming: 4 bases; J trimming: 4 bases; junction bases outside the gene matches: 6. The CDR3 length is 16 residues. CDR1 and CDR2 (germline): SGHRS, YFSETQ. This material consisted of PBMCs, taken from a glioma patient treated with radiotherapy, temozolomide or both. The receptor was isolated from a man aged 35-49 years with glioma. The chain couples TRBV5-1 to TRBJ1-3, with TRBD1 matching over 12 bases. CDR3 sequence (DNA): TGCGCCAGCAGCCCGGGACAGGGGGCTAGAGGAAACACCATATATTTT. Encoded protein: CASSPGQGARGNTIYF. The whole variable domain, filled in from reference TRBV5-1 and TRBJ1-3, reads KAGVTQTPRYLIKTRGQQVTLSCSPISGHRSVSWYQQTPGQGLQFLFEYFSETQRNKGNFPGRFSGRQFSNSRSEMNVSTLELGDSALYLCASSPGQGARGNTIYFGEGSWLTVV.